Listed below are T cell receptor beta chains from one sample, sequenced in a study of cytomegalovirus exposure and HLA in healthy donors. Assay used: immunoSEQ multiplex PCR; TCRdb lists only in-frame clones, some missing. The sample holds 68,000 or so clones, about 81% seen once. Sequencing was done on a sample of PBMCs. The receptor set was obtained from a human donor in good health. Both conserved end residues are part of each CDR3. A D gene is named only where the DNA matches it firmly. Rows give clone size only sometimes, using once, few, many, or a class for an expanded clone.

size,D,length,V,J,CDR3,DNA
-,TRBD1,13,TRBV9,TRBJ2-7,CASSFRTGGEQYF,TGTGCCAGCAGCTTTAGGACAGGCGGCGAGCAGTACTTC
-,-,15,TRBV7-2,TRBJ2-1,CASSFSGGRNNEQFF,TGTGCCAGCAGCTTCTCCGGGGGAAGAAACAATGAGCAGTTCTTC
few,-,14,TRBV19,TRBJ2-3,CASSTRAGSDTQYF,TGTGCCAGTAGTACAAGGGCGGGTTCAGATACGCAGTATTTT
few,-,13,TRBV29-1,TRBJ1-1,CSVESTLDTEAFF,TGCAGCGTTGAAAGTACACTAGACACTGAAGCTTTCTTT
-,TRBD2,17,TRBV2,TRBJ2-5,CASSGDLAGGAVETQYF,TGTGCCAGCAGTGGGGACCTAGCGGGGGGGGCCGTAGAGACCCAGTACTTC
-,-,12,TRBV16,TRBJ1-5,CASSQFERLQHF,TGTGCCAGCAGCCAATTCGAGCGGCTCCAGCATTTT
-,-,12,TRBV14,TRBJ1-5,CASSQSDQPQHF,TGTGCCAGCAGCCAATCCGATCAGCCCCAGCATTTT
-,-,15,TRBV4-3,TRBJ2-2,CASSQEGGNTGELFF,TGCGCCAGCAGCCAAGAAGGGGGGAACACCGGGGAGCTGTTTTTT
-,-,14,TRBV6-5,TRBJ2-7,CASREDTRNYEQYF,TGTGCCAGCAGAGAAGACACGAGAAACTACGAGCAGTACTTC
-,-,16,TRBV2,TRBJ2-2,CASSENQGGNTGELFF,TGTGCCAGCAGTGAAAATCAGGGCGGGAACACCGGGGAGCTGTTTTTT
-,TRBD1,13,TRBV5-4,TRBJ2-1,CASSGQGRHEQFF,TGTGCCAGCAGCGGACAGGGGAGGCATGAGCAGTTCTTC
-,TRBD2,16,TRBV7-8,TRBJ2-5,CASSLRLAGSQETQYF,TGTGCCAGCAGTCTCAGACTAGCGGGGTCCCAAGAGACCCAGTACTTC
-,-,15,TRBV27,TRBJ1-2,CASSTRTVLNYGYTF,TGTGCCAGCAGTACCCGGACAGTCCTCAACTATGGCTACACCTTC
-,-,15,TRBV10-3,TRBJ1-5,CAISESRPEVQPQHF,TGTGCCATCAGTGAGTCGAGGCCGGAGGTTCAGCCCCAGCATTTT
-,TRBD1,14,TRBV28,TRBJ1-2,CASSPSTGFYGYTF,TGTGCCAGCAGTCCATCGACAGGGTTCTATGGCTACACCTTC
few,TRBD1,15,TRBV5-1,TRBJ2-2,CASSLRQGLTGELFF,TGCGCCAGCAGCTTAAGACAGGGGTTGACCGGGGAGCTGTTTTTT
-,TRBD1,14,TRBV6-5,TRBJ2-5,CASKRDRVQETQYF,TGTGCCAGCAAACGGGACAGGGTCCAAGAGACCCAGTACTTC
-,TRBD1,17,TRBV5-6,TRBJ1-1,CASSVNRGLFGNTEAFF,TGTGCCAGCAGCGTAAACAGGGGGCTGTTTGGGAACACTGAAGCTTTCTTT
-,-,12,TRBV28,TRBJ2-4,CASSLRSGLGYF,TGTGCCAGCAGTTTAAGGTCGGGTTTGGGGTACTTC
-,-,15,TRBV27,TRBJ2-3,CASSLRWQGGDTQYF,TGTGCCAGCAGTTTAAGGTGGCAGGGCGGAGATACGCAGTATTTT
-,-,17,TRBV12-2,TRBJ1-1,CASRKIWAGERSTEAFF,TGTGCAAGTCGCAAGATATGGGCAGGGGAGAGGAGCACTGAAGCTTTCTTT
-,TRBD1,16,TRBV28,TRBJ2-5,CASSLPLTGTQETQYF,TGTGCCAGCAGTTTACCCCTGACAGGGACCCAAGAGACCCAGTACTTC
-,-,13,TRBV6-4,TRBJ2-3,CASRRGQTDTQYF,TGTGCCAGTAGACGAGGGCAGACAGATACGCAGTATTTT
once,TRBD1,14,TRBV5-4,TRBJ2-5,CASSTTGAGETQYF,TGTGCCAGCAGCACTACAGGGGCCGGAGAGACCCAGTACTTC
-,-,14,TRBV2,TRBJ2-3,CASSVVGRTDTQYF,TGTGCCAGCAGTGTTGTGGGGCGCACAGATACGCAGTATTTT
few,-,14,TRBV9,TRBJ1-3,CASSDQGSGNTIYF,TGTGCCAGCAGCGACCAGGGGTCTGGAAACACCATATATTTT
once,-,16,TRBV19,TRBJ1-1,CASSIAGTGTNTEAFF,TGTGCCAGTAGTATTGCAGGAACAGGAACGAACACTGAAGCTTTCTTT
-,-,16,TRBV4-3,TRBJ2-2,CASSQKVGGDTGELFF,TGCGCCAGCAGCCAGAAAGTAGGGGGGGACACCGGGGAGCTGTTTTTT
-,TRBD2,15,TRBV5-4,TRBJ2-7,CASSLGLEGSYEQYF,TGTGCCAGCAGCCTGGGACTAGAGGGCTCCTACGAGCAGTACTTC
few,-,16,TRBV12-2,TRBJ1-5,CASRFQTTGASQPQHF,TGTGCAAGTCGCTTCCAAACCACAGGGGCAAGTCAGCCCCAGCATTTT
-,TRBD2,16,TRBV9,TRBJ2-7,CASSPLAGGNPYEQYF,TGTGCCAGCAGCCCTCTTGCGGGAGGGAACCCCTACGAGCAGTACTTC
few,-,15,TRBV5-1,TRBJ1-1,CASSLEAGLGTEAFF,TGCGCCAGCAGCTTGGAGGCGGGGTTGGGCACTGAAGCTTTCTTT
-,-,13,TRBV7-8,TRBJ1-1,CASRGREGTEAFF,TGTGCCAGCAGGGGAAGGGAGGGCACTGAAGCTTTCTTT
-,TRBD1,16,TRBV5-4,TRBJ2-5,CASSQGLDLDQGAQYF,TGTGCCAGCAGCCAAGGCCTCGACCTGGACCAGGGGGCCCAGTACTTC
-,TRBD1,18,TRBV5-6,TRBJ2-7,CASSLGDRVFDSVYEQYF,TGTGCCAGCAGCTTAGGGGACAGGGTGTTTGATTCGGTTTACGAGCAGTACTTC
-,-,16,TRBV9,TRBJ2-2,CASSVTGTENTGELFF,TGTGCCAGCAGCGTAACAGGGACGGAGAACACCGGGGAGCTGTTTTTT
-,-,19,TRBV12-2,TRBJ1-6,CASRYPRVARGSYNSPLHF,-
-,-,15,TRBV4-3,TRBJ1-1,CASSQDARENTEAFF,TGCGCCAGCAGCCAAGATGCGAGGGAGAACACTGAAGCTTTCTTT
once,-,13,TRBV29-1,TRBJ2-5,CSVLEQGGETQYF,TGCAGCGTCCTTGAACAGGGTGGAGAGACCCAGTACTTC
-,-,13,TRBV18,TRBJ2-5,CASSLQGAETQYF,TGTGCCAGCTCACTTCAAGGGGCAGAGACCCAGTACTTC
-,-,16,TRBV2,TRBJ1-3,CASSEGTTFSGNTIYF,TGTGCCAGCAGTGAAGGGACAACCTTCTCTGGAAACACCATATATTTT
-,-,15,TRBV6-5,TRBJ2-7,CASSYTGSSGVEQYF,TGTGCCAGCAGTTATACGGGATCCTCGGGAGTCGAGCAGTACTTC
few,-,19,TRBV23-1,TRBJ1-5,CASSQGGYGGTLSNQPQHF,TGCGCCAGCAGTCAGGGAGGTTACGGAGGGACGCTTAGCAATCAGCCCCAGCATTTT
few,-,13,TRBV5-6,TRBJ2-7,CASSLGADYEQYF,TGTGCCAGCAGCTTGGGCGCGGACTACGAGCAGTACTTC
few,-,14,TRBV6-5,TRBJ1-4,CASWSAGTHEKLFF,TGTGCCTCCTGGTCGGCAGGGACTCATGAAAAACTGTTTTTT
-,TRBD1,15,TRBV5-4,TRBJ1-1,CASRRQGAMNTEAFF,TGTGCCAGCAGAAGACAGGGGGCCATGAACACTGAAGCTTTCTTT
-,-,16,TRBV19,TRBJ1-1,CASSIGPPQGITEAFF,TGTGCCAGTAGTATTGGCCCCCCTCAGGGAATTACTGAAGCTTTCTTT
-,TRBD1,15,TRBV18,TRBJ1-5,CASSHRTGGVQPQHF,TGTGCCAGCTCGCATCGGACAGGGGGCGTTCAGCCCCAGCATTTT